Below, one T cell receptor beta chain is given with its context. The antigen it binds to is not known. No much larger clone exists at a distance of one base, and base qualities are not known. Using the deep immunoSEQ assay, TCR CDR3 regions were amplified from genomic DNA by multiplex PCR. For each cell subset, the extracted genomic DNA was distributed evenly across all wells of several immunoSEQ 96-well plates, and each plate served as one replicate. Each replicate PCR for sorted subsets received approximately 200 ng genomic DNA, equal to roughly 29,000 T cell genomes. Purified libraries were quantified with a Qubit 3.0 fluorometer, sized on a Bioanalyzer 2100, and re-quantified with the KAPA Library Quantification kit. Every immunoSEQ 96-well plate was sequenced on a dedicated single-read 150-cycle Illumina NextSeq 550 flow cell. The original pipeline was this. Because only junctional sequences without quality scores were contained in the immunoSEQ output, filtering matching that applied to full-length reads could not be performed. Sequences were annotated with PyIR, a Python wrapper for IgBLAST v1.9, using IMGT germline references to assign V/J genes and CDR3. Reads were filtered out if the reads had weak V/J assignments (E-value above 1e-6), no CDR3, stop codons, out-of-frame junctions, or ambiguous translated residues. V3J clonotypes were defined as sequences sharing the same inferred V gene, J gene, and CDR3 amino acid sequence. The percentage overlap between two repertoires was calculated by dividing the number of shared unique clonotypes by the size of the smaller repertoire. Richness of each repertoire was evaluated using RTK rarefaction, the Chao1 estimator, and Recon v2.1 estimates of unobserved clonotypes. Generation probabilities were computed with OLGA for all TCRbeta clonotypes obtained by the gDNA method from several donors. What TCRdb holds here is the immuneACCESS table cut down to in-frame rearrangements. Part of the clones is not present; checked against another copy, under half of the missing clones reflect an unresolved V gene, and the others are unexplained. V, J and clone size derive from that table, while D and trimming were established from the DNA sequence. The table for this sample lists about 1.1 million clones; approximately 75% of them were counted only once. Roughly 0.83% of the sample rests with the top ten.

This sample was taken from a study of shared clonotypes between healthy human individuals (dated by TCRdb to the early 2020s). Study-level background: A few men and a couple of women, aged 18 to 49 years, made up the cohort. Between about 0.8 and 8.9 billion PBMCs per donor were obtained by leukapheresis. For each donor, three plates each were used for CD4 naive and CD4 memory, two plates were used for CD8 naive, and one plate was used for CD8 memory. To estimate repertoire size and how much clonotypes are shared between individuals, the study performed deep sequencing of blood TCR repertoires from a few healthy adults. Libraries were prepared and TCR repertoires were sequenced by different laboratories using diverse techniques, in order to increase sequencing depth and limit assay-specific biases. What the work shows at the level of the full study, not this receptor alone: Compared with non-shared clonotypes, clonotypes shared by all four sorted-subset donors had higher generation probabilities. Because the study included a small number of donors, the genetic and exposure-history diversity represented was limited. Rarefaction of sorted-subset datasets indicated incomplete sequencing despite the large sequencing depth. Sampling was limited to blood, and TCR repertoires in tissue likely differ from TCR repertoires in blood. Naive subsets generally had larger estimated clonotype richness than memory subsets did. When a handful of donors were compared, the shared fraction of clonotypes was about 5.2% for naive CD4, about 4% for naive CD8, 2.3% for memory CD4, and 0.35% to 0.4% for memory CD8. Pairwise subsampling indicated that sequencing depth was expected to affect the degree of clonotype sharing among donors.

Including the terminal cysteine and phenylalanine, the CDR3 comprises 16 residues. This entry keeps only the CDR3 DNA: 48 bases, framed from base 1. V sheds 5 bases and J sheds 3 bases, leaving 17 bases between their ends. The germline V gene encodes CDR1 SGHTA and CDR2 FQGNSA. Healthy HIV-negative adults with no recently reported acute infections or vaccinations were included as donors. Every donor was a Caucasian adult residing in Nashville, Tennessee, USA. CD4+ T cells were enriched through magnetic negative selection, after which naive cells were positively selected on CD45RA and the remaining negative fraction served as the memory subset. Blood was obtained by leukapheresis, after which PBMCs were separated by Ficoll-Histopaque density gradient centrifugation and cryopreserved in liquid nitrogen vapor phase. Analytical flow cytometry was used to check the purity and quantity of each magnetically sorted T cell population. Each sorted fraction had its genomic DNA isolated and then quantified by UV absorbance on a Nanodrop 2000c.

The receptor's source is a man younger than 35 in good health. Some clones in this sample may be carry-over from other donors' samples. The rearrangement combines TRBV7-2 with TRBJ1-3, with TRBD1 as a weak D call on 6 bases. The source material was memory CD4+ T cells from PBMCs. The cell subset or site label, as the study defines it: CD45RA-negative fraction. The CDR3 region reads CASSRESRGRGNTIYF. In nucleotide form, the sequence is TGTGCCAGCAGCCGAGAAAGCAGGGGCCGTGGAAACACCATATATTTT.